The subject of this entry is one T cell receptor (beta chain). CDR1 is SQVTM, CDR2 ANQGSEA, per germline. The CDR3 length is 15 residues. The V gene end was trimmed by 7 bases and the J gene end by 3 bases; junction bases not matched to a gene: 8. The repertoire was sequenced with immunoSEQ multiplex PCR; TCRdb's copy has only in-frame clones and lacks some. In the table there are approximately 70,000 clones, about 91% of which are singletons. These data originate in a study of T cell changes during pregnancy in multiple sclerosis. The TCR originated in a female donor with multiple sclerosis, enrolled in a pregnancy study. The rearrangement links TRBV29-1 to TRBJ2-3, with 12 bases fitting TRBD2. The sample was peripheral blood, taken after pregnancy. DNA for the CDR3: TGCAGCGCCTCGGAGGGGACTAGCGGGACAGATACGCAGTATTTT. The encoded protein is CSASEGTSGTDTQYF.